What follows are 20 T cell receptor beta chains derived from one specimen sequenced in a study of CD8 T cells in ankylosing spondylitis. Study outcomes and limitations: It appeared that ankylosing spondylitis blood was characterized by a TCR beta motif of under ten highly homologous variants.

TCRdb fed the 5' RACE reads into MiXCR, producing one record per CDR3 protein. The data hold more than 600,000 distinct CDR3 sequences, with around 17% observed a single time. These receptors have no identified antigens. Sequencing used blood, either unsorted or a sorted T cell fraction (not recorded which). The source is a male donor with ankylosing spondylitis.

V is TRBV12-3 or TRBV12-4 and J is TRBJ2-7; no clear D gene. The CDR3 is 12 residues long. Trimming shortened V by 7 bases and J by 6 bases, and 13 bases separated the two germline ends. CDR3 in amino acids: CASTKYGGEQYF. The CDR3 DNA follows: TGTGCCAGCACCAAATACGGCGGCGAGCAGTACTTC.

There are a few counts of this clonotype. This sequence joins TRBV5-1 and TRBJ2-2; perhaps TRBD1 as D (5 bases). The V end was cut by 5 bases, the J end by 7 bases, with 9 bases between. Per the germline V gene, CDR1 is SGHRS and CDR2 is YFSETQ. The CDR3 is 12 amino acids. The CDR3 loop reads CASRPRGGELFF. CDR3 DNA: TGCGCCAGCAGGCCTAGGGGCGGGGAGCTGTTTTTT.

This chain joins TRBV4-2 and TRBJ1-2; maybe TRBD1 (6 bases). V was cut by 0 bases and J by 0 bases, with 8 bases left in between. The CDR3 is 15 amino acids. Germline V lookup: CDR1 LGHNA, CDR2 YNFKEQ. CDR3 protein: CASSQEDSTNYGYTF. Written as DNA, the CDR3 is TGTGCCAGCAGCCAAGAGGACAGCACTAACTATGGCTACACCTTC.

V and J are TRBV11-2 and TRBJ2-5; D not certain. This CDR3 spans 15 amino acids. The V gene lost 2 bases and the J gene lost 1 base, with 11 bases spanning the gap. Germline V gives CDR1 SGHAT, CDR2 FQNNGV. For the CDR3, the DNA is TGTGCCAGCAGCTTAAGGACCGGACGCCAAGAGACCCAGTACTTC. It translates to CASSLRTGRQETQYF.

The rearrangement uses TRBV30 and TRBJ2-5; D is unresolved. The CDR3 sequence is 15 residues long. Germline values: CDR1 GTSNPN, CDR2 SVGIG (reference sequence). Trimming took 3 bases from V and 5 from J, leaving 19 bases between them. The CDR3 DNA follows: TGTGCCTGGAGAGGCTACCCGGGTGGGGTCGAGACCCAGTACTTC. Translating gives CAWRGYPGGVETQYF. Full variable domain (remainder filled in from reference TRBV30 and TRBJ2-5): SQTIHQWPATLVQPVGSPLSLECTVEGTSNPNLYWYRQAAGRGLQLLFYSVGIGQISSEVPQNLSASRPQDRQFILSSKKLLLSDSGFYLCAWRGYPGGVETQYFGPGTRLLVL.

CDR3 region: CASSSPGGPTGELFF. Written as DNA, the CDR3 is TGTGCCAGCAGCAGCCCTGGGGGGCCCACCGGGGAGCTGTTTTTT. This chain connects TRBV7-2 to TRBJ2-2; possibly TRBD1 or TRBD2 for D (6 bases each). From germline, CDR1 is SGHTA and CDR2 FQGNSA. Trimming stripped 5 bases from V and 4 bases from J, with 14 bases between. The CDR3 is 15 residues long.

Here the CDR3 DNA reads TGTGCCAGCAGCTTAGGTCTTGAATCCTACGAGCAGTACTTC. This encodes CASSLGLESYEQYF. The chain uses TRBV7-2 and TRBJ2-7; D not resolved. V dropped 1 base and J dropped 1 base, with 8 bases sitting between them. The germline CDR1 and CDR2 sequences are SGHTA and FQGNSA. This CDR3 is built from 14 residues.

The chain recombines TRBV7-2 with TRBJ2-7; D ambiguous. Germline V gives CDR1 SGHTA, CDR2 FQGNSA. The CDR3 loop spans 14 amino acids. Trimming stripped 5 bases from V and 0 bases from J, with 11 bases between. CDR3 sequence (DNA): TGTGCCAGCAGCGTTAGCATCGACTCCTACGAGCAGTACTTC. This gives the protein CASSVSIDSYEQYF.

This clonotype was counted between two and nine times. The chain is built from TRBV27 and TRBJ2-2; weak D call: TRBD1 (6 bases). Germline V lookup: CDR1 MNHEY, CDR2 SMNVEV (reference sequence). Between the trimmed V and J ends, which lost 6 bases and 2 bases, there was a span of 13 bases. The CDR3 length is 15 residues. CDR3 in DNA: TGTGCCAGCAGCACCCCAGGGGTCAACACCGGGGAGCTGTTTTTT. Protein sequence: CASSTPGVNTGELFF.

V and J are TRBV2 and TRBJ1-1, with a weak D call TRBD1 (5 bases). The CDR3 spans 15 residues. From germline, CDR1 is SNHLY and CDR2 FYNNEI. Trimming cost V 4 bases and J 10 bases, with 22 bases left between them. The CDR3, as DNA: TGTGCCAGCAGTGCAGAGGGAATGGGGCAGAGCGGAGCTTTCTTT. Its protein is CASSAEGMGQSGAFF.

The CDR3 bases are TGCGCCAGCAGCGACCCTAGGACAGCCTACGAGCAGTACTTC. It is translated as CASSDPRTAYEQYF. The genes are TRBV5-1 and TRBJ2-7, with D tentatively TRBD1 (6 bases). Germline V CDR1 and CDR2: SGHRS, YFSETQ. The CDR3 extends over 14 amino acids. V shed 4 bases and J shed 2 bases, with 13 bases lying between them.

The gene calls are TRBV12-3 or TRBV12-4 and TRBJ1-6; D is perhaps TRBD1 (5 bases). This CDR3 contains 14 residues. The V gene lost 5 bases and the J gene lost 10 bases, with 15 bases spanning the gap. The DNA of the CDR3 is TGTGCCAGCAGTCCGACGGGGCCCCAGTCACCCCTCCACTTT. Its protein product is CASSPTGPQSPLHF.

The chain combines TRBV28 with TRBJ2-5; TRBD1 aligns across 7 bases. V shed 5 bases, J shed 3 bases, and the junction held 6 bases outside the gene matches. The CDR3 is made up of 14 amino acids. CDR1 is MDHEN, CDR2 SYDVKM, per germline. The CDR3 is CASSKRTGKETQYF. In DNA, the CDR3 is TGTGCCAGCAGTAAACGGACAGGAAAAGAGACCCAGTACTTC.

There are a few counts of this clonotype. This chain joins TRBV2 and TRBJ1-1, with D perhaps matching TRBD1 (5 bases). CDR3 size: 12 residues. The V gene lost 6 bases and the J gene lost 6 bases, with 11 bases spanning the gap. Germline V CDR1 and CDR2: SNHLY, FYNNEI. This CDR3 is CASRDIGAEAFF. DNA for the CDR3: TGTGCCAGCAGGGACATAGGGGCTGAAGCTTTCTTT. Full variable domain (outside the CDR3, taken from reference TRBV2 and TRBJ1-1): EPEVTQTPSHQVTQMGQEVILRCVPISNHLYFYWYRQILGQKVEFLVSFYNNEISEKSEIFDDQFSVERPDGSNFTLKIRSTKLEDSAMYFCASRDIGAEAFFGQGTRLTVV.

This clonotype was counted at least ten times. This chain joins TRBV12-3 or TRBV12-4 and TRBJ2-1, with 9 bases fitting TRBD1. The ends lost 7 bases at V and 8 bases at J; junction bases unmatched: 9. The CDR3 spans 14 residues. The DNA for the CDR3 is TGTGCCAGCATCCCGGGACAGGGCGGGGATGAGCAGTTCTTC. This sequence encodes CASIPGQGGDEQFF.

The CDR3 nucleotides are TGTGCCAGCAGCTTAGTTGGGACTAGCGGGAGCGAGCAGTTCTTC. Its translation: CASSLVGTSGSEQFF. This sequence joins TRBV7-2 and TRBJ2-1; 14 positions match TRBD2. The V segment lost 1 base and the J segment 10 bases; nucleotides outside the gene matches: 3. The CDR3 extends over 15 amino acids. The germline CDR1 and CDR2 sequences are SGHTA and FQGNSA. The variable domain in full, with the rest retrieved from reference TRBV7-2 and TRBJ2-1, is GAGVSQSPSNKVTEKGKDVELRCDPISGHTALYWYRQSLGQGLEFLIYFQGNSAPDKSGLPSDRFSAERTGGSVSTLTIQRTQQEDSAVYLCASSLVGTSGSEQFFGPGTRLTVL.

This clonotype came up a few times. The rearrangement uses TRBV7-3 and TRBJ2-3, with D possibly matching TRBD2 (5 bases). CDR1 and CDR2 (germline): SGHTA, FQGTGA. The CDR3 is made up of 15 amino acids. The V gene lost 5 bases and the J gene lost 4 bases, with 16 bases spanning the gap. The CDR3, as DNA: TGTGCCAGCAGCCGGTCCGGGAAGACGGCAGATACGCAGTATTTT. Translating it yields CASSRSGKTADTQYF.

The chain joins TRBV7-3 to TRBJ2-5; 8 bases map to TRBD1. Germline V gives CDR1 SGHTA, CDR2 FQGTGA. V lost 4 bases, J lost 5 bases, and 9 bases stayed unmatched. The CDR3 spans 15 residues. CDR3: CASSSHGQGGETQYF. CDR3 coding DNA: TGTGCCAGCAGCTCACATGGACAGGGTGGGGAGACCCAGTACTTC.

The CDR3 loop is CASNSLPAGRYEQYF. The CDR3, as DNA: TGTGCCAGCAATTCCCTCCCAGCGGGGCGCTACGAGCAGTACTTC. The chain links TRBV28 to TRBJ2-7; 7 bases align to TRBD2. Germline V lookup: CDR1 MDHEN, CDR2 SYDVKM. V was pared by 7 bases and J by 3 bases, with 12 bases of the junction left unmatched. The CDR3 consists of 15 residues.

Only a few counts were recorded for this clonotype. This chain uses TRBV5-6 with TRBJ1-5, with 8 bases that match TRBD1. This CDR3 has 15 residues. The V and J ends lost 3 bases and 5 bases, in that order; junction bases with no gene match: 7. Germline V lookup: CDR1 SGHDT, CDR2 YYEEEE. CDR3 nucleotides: TGTGCCAGCAGCTGGGGGACAGGCAAGGATCAGCCCCAGCATTTT. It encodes CASSWGTGKDQPQHF.